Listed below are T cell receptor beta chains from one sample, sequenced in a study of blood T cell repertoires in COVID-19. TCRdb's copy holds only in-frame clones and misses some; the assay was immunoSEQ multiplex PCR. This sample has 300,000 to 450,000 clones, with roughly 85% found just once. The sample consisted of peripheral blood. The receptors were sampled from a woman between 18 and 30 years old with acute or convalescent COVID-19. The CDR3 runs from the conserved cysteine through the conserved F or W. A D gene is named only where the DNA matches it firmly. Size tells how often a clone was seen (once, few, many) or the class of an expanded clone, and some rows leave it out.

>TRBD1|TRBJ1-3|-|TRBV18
CASSPGQGSGNTIYF
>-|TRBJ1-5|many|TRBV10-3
CAISEVNWPQHF
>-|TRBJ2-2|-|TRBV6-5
CASREQGPTGELFF
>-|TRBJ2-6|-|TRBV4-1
CASSQPSGLSAGANVLTF
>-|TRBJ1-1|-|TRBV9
CASSVMEGITEAFF
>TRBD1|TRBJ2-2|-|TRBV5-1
CASSLDPTGGTGELFF
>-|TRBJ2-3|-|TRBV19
CASSTRLGPLDTQYF
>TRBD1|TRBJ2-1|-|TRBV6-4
CASTETGDNEQFF
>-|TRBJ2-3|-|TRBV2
CASCQSGGRTDTQYF
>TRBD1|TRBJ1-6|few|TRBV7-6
CASSLGVTGGEESPLHF
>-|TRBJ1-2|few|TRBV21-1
CASSRARFPYGYTF
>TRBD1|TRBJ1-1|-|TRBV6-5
CASSPGGTVTEAFF
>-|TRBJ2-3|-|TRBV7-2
CASSLRARAGYTDTQYF
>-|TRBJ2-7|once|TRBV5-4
CASSLAQGYEQYF
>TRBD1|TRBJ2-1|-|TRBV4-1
CASTSIGGQGVYEQFF
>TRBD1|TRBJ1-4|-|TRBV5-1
CASNDRGTNEKLFF
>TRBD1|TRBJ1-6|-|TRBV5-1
CASSLEGAYNSPLHF
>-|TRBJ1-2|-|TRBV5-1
CASSLGPEGGYTF
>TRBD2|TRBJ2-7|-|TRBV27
CASRDSSGGTYEQYF
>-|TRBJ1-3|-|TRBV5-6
CASSFTVYSGNTIYF
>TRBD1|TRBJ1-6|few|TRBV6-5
CASSSGQVHNSPLHF
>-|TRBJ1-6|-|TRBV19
CASSSQGRNSPLHF
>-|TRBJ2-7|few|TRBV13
CASSFQAPREISYEQYF
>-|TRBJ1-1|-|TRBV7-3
CASRKGVLQQAFF
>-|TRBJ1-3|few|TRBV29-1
CSVRGWDTIYF
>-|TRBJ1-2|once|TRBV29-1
CSVGQIAHYGYTF